This entry features one TCR beta chain sequence. No cognate antigen has been identified for it. Nothing much larger sits one base from this clone, and base qualities are not available. Libraries were prepared through the immunoSEQ multiplex PCR assay. The multiplex PCR relied on a mix of 60 forward primers for TCR Vbeta segments and 13 reverse primers for TCR Jbeta segments. The CDR3 region of rearranged TCR beta genes was amplified from genomic DNA with a multiplex PCR assay. The amplified TCR beta libraries were sequenced on the Illumina HiSeq System as 87-base-pair reads. Under the source paper's analysis protocol: In a later analysis, roughly 80 million unique TCR beta chains were counted across the 650 to 700 repertoires, and roughly 9.9 million of these chains were shared by at least two donors. To remove PCR and sequencing errors, raw reads were error-corrected and collapsed into unique sequences using a nearest-neighbor algorithm that merged closely related sequences. V, D and J gene segments were assigned by aligning CDR3 sequences to IMGT reference sequences. For a sequence to be retained, a match of at least six nucleotides was required to both a V gene segment and a J gene segment. A rearrangement counted as productive if the CDR3 had no stop codons and remained in frame with V and J, and every other rearrangement counted as non-productive. CDR3 was defined according to IMGT convention as the region running from the second conserved V-encoded cysteine to the conserved J-encoded phenylalanine. The earlier analysis of roughly 590 of the donors excluded sequences that lacked an unambiguous match to a single V gene segment. In an earlier analysis of approximately 590 of the donors, V segments were called functional above 56.7% productive rearrangements and were called segregating when the between-donor standard deviation exceeded 5%. A statistical classification framework was developed to diagnose cytomegalovirus status using the catalog of TCR beta chain sequences. V and J gene assignment, in a later analysis, came from comparing TCR nucleotide sequences with IMGT/GENE-DB human TR gene sequences. The TCRdist pipeline was used in a later analysis to assign CDR3 sequences and most-parsimonious VDJ recombination scenarios. In a later analysis, each TCR beta chain was defined by its CDR3 amino acid sequence together with its V-gene family, and reads without a unique V-gene family were excluded. As a way to deal with suspected cross-contamination and a sequencing artifact, a later analysis dropped approximately 570 nucleotide sequences that were highly shared and had low generation probability. In a later analysis, a clonal expansion index was calculated for each public chain from normalized within-repertoire ranks of inferred template counts. In a later analysis, generation probabilities were computed with a VDJ recombination model fitted to out-of-frame rearrangements, and the resulting probabilities were checked against IGoR. A later analysis scored TCR-TCR, TCR-HLA and TCR-CMV co-occurrence with hypergeometric tests, applying a repertoire-size bias correction to TCR pairs. A later analysis estimated false discovery rates by permuting HLA or CMV assignments 20 times. In a later analysis, co-occurring TCRs were grouped with DBSCAN, and TCRdist sequence similarity was added when clustering was performed within HLA-allele-positive subsets. For co-occurrence clustering, repertoires with fewer than 30,000 or more than 120,000 public chains were excluded, along with five repertoires with anomalous nucleotide sharing. What TCRdb holds here is the immuneACCESS table cut down to in-frame rearrangements. Part of the clones is not present; checked against another copy, under half of the missing clones reflect an unresolved V gene, and the others are unexplained. Clone size and V and J calls were adopted from that table, with D and trimming inferred from the DNA. This sample lists under 200,000 clones; 60% to 85% were detected once. About 7.9% of the sample is held by the ten biggest clonotypes.

This entry belongs to a study of cytomegalovirus exposure and HLA in healthy donors listed by TCRdb under 2017. Background for the entire study: An earlier analysis of about 560 of the donors reported approximately 260 Gb of sequence data and 95 million to 120 million unique TCR beta sequences obtained from about 179 million T cells. In a later genetic analysis, genome-wide SNP genotypes for about three fifths of the 666 donors were used, and that subset was treated as a discovery cohort. The number of donors typed differed by locus, with about 629-630 for A, B, C, DRB1 and DQB1, approximately 500 for DQA1, nearly 610 for DPA1, and around 430 for DPB1. An early release that covered some 630 HLA-typed donors contained approximately 300 gigabases of sequencing data and about 84 million unique TCR sequences. Among 300 to 500 genotyped donors of the cohort, an average of around 250,000 unique TCR beta nucleotide sequences was sequenced per donor, of which 15% to 20% were non-productive. In an earlier analysis of 500 to 650 of the donors, high-throughput TCR beta sequencing was used to judge whether each TCR beta V gene segment behaved as functional or pseudogenic. The study was designed to test whether signatures of past pathogen exposure could be identified by cataloging public T cell receptors. A separate validation cohort of 100 to 150 different subjects was used in addition to the approximately 700-subject first cohort. In the later analysis, no new phenotypic data were used to find candidate immune exposures; instead, reliance was placed on TCR beta sequences and their occurrence across donors. HLA typing covered class I and class II loci at four-digit resolution. A handful of DR-DQ haplotypes were handled as single units for association and clustering because linkage in the cohort was strong. The study used immunosequencing to profile the T cell repertoires of 666 subjects and linked those repertoires to cytomegalovirus serostatus. A later analysis re-analyzed previously published TCR beta repertoires from roughly 690 donors and added high-resolution HLA genotyping to study TCR occurrence patterns. Donor age, sex, ethnicity and CMV serostatus were collected together with the repertoire data. To predict cytomegalovirus infection status, the study combined high-throughput TCR immunosequencing, statistical association of individual TCRs with disease status, and machine learning. All discovery cohort repertoires had been generated on a single sequencing platform. Of the approximately 370 genotyped donors, 80% to 90% were placed in the genetic ancestry cluster associated with self-reported Caucasian donors. What the authors observed across the whole study: In a later analysis, HLA-associated TCR beta chains showed more clonal expansion and lower generation probabilities than non-associated chains that were equally common. According to the authors, the approach could potentially be generalized to other disease states and immunological phenotypes. A further reported finding was that TCR beta sequences accurately predicted the HLA-A and HLA-B alleles for most subjects in the first cohort. In both the original and validation cohorts, the classifier was reported to diagnose cytomegalovirus status with high specificity and sensitivity. The earlier analysis of 587 of the donors excluded approximately 15 rarely observed V segments, including chromosome 9 orphons, because counts were too low. Correlated functional status among segregating V segments might be attributable to linkage disequilibrium, but an unknown experimental factor could not be ruled out. A cluster of highly shared sequence variants was judged likely to represent a technical artifact of the sequencing pipeline. Only TCR beta chains were sequenced in this cohort, and the absence of alpha or paired-chain data limited detectable features. Some IMGT-functional V segments, including TRBV6-2 and TRBV6-3, could not be distinguished by the 87-base-pair reads and were therefore excluded. Roughly uniform sequencing depth across donors was assumed in presence/absence analyses, although this assumption may not hold. Broadly in line with IMGT annotations, most TCR beta V segments showed up in productive rearrangements about 87% or about 30% of the time in an earlier analysis of approximately 640 of the donors. Strong co-occurrence of HLA alleles, especially DR and DQ, made assigning TCR associations to individual alleles difficult. In vitro tests confirmed that three of the cytomegalovirus-associated TCR beta chains recognize cytomegalovirus antigens. Most TCR sequences were seen in very few donors, while some public TCRs were found in many individuals. Immune exposure information for the cohort was limited to CMV serostatus. Specific HLA alleles were associated with 15,000 to 20,000 TCR beta sequences at a false discovery rate of 0.05 in a later analysis. A later genetic analysis reported fewer N-insertions in productive TCRs among donors in an Asian-associated ancestry cluster than the approximately 700-donor mean. A later genetic analysis associated a missense DCLRE1C variant with V-gene and J-gene trimming of TCR beta chains, and an independent cohort replicated the association. Because some donors lacked HLA typing at each locus, the association tests relied only on the typed subset. In a later analysis, TCR association rates were found to vary across HLA loci, with the most associated TCRs seen for DRB1 alleles and the fewest for HLA-C alleles. Most CMV-associated TCR beta chains appeared to be HLA-restricted in a later analysis, and the HLA associations seemed to be driven largely by CMV exposure. Several of the top co-occurrence clusters appeared to be linked to parvovirus B19, influenza, CMV and Epstein-Barr virus, according to a later analysis. The study gave a list of 150 to 200 TCR beta chains associated with cytomegalovirus.

In total, roughly 670 healthy bone marrow donors made up the cohort. All cohort members were sampled while nominally healthy, although unrecorded immune exposures were likely present. The donor tested CMV seropositive, placing the donor among the approximately 290 seropositive members of the cohort. A peripheral blood sample was provided by each donor, and peripheral blood mononuclear cells were used for TCR beta sequencing. Genomic DNA extraction from the blood cell samples was performed with the Qiagen DNeasy Blood Extraction Kit. From the cysteine up to the phenylalanine, the CDR3 has a length of 14 residues. The kept DNA is CDR3 alone, 42 bases in frame from the first base. According to the germline V gene, CDR1 reads SGHRS and CDR2 reads YFSETQ. The germline V and J ends show losses of 4 bases and 7 bases respectively, and no gene match explains 9 bases of the junction.

The rearranged segments are TRBV5-1 and TRBJ1-2; TRBD1 agrees with 8 junctional bases. Sequenced sample: PBMCs. The source is a male donor in good health and CMV-seropositive. The DNA reads TGCGCCAGCAGCCCGACGACAGGGGATGCTGGCTACACCTTC. Its protein reads: CASSPTTGDAGYTF.